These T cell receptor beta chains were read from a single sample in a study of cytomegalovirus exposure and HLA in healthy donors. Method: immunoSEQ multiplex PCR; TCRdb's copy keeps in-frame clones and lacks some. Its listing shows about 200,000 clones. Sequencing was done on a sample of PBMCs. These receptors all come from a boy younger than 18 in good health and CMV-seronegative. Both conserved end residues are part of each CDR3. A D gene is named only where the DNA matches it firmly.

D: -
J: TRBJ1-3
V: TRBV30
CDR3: CAWGPGTGNTIYF
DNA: TGTGCCTGGGGCCCGGGTACCGGAAACACCATATATTTT

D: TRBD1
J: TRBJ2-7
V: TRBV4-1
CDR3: CASSQDRPHEQYF
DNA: TGCGCCAGCAGCCAGGACAGGCCGCACGAGCAGTACTTC

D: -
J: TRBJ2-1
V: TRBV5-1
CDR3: CASSSGQSYNEQFF
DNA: TGCGCCAGCAGCTCAGGACAGTCCTACAATGAGCAGTTCTTC

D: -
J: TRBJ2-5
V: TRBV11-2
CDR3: CASSSTDQETQYF
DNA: TGTGCCAGCAGCTCGACAGACCAAGAGACCCAGTACTTC

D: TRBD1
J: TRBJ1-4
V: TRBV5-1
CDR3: CASSSGQGAYEKLFF
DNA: TGCGCCAGCAGCTCCGGACAGGGGGCATATGAAAAACTGTTTTTT

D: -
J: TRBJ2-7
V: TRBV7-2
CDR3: CASSLGGPNEQYF
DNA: TGTGCCAGCAGCTTAGGGGGGCCAAACGAGCAGTACTTC

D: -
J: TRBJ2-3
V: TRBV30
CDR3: CAWSVGGTETDTQYF
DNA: TGTGCCTGGAGTGTAGGGGGGACAGAAACAGATACGCAGTATTTT

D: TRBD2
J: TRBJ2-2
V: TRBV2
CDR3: CASALVSLAGGTGELFF
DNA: TGTGCCAGCGCCCTCGTCTCACTAGCGGGGGGTACCGGGGAGCTGTTTTTT

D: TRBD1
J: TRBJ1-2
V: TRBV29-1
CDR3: CSARGQGFSNYGYTF
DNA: TGCAGCGCGAGGGGACAGGGATTTAGTAACTATGGCTACACCTTC

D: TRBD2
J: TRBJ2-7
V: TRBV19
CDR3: CASSIARSGGTAYEQYF
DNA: TGTGCCAGTAGTATAGCGAGATCGGGGGGGACCGCCTACGAGCAGTACTTC

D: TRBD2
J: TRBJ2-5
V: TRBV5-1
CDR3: CASSFTSGGQETQYF
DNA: TGCGCCAGCAGCTTTACTAGCGGGGGCCAAGAGACCCAGTACTTC

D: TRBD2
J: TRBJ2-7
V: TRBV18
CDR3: CASSAVIAGDEQYF
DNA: TGTGCCAGCTCCGCGGTCATCGCGGGGGACGAGCAGTACTTC

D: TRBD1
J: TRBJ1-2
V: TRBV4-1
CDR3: CASSQEGGTGKTNYGYTF
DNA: TGCGCCAGCAGCCAAGAGGGAGGGACAGGGAAAACTAACTATGGCTACACCTTC

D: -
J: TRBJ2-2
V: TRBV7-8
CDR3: CASSLLQGYTGELFF
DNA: TGTGCCAGCAGCTTATTGCAGGGCTACACCGGGGAGCTGTTTTTT

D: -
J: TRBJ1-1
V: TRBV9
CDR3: CASSGGEMNTEAFF
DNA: TGTGCCAGCAGCGGAGGAGAGATGAACACTGAAGCTTTCTTT

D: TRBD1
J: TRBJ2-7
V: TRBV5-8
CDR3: CASSLVRTGRSEQYF
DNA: TGTGCCAGCAGCTTGGTACGGACAGGGAGGAGCGAGCAGTACTTC

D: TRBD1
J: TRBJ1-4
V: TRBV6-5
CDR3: CASSRAGGTNEKLFF
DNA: TGTGCCAGCAGTAGGGCAGGGGGAACTAATGAAAAACTGTTTTTT

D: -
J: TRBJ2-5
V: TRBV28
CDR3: CASSLRAGRETQYF
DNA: TGTGCCAGCAGCCTCCGCGCGGGGCGGGAGACCCAGTACTTC

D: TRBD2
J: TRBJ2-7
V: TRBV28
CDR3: CASSILGLKVAGSYEQYF
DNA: TGTGCCAGCAGTATCCTAGGACTGAAGGTAGCGGGGAGCTACGAGCAGTACTTC

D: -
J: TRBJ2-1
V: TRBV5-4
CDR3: CASSLQWTDRRGEQFF
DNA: TGTGCCAGCAGCTTGCAATGGACGGACCGCCGAGGGGAGCAGTTCTTC

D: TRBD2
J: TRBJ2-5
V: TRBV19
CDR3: CATRVAGSVGTQYF
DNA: TGTGCCACCAGAGTAGCGGGGAGTGTAGGGACCCAGTACTTC

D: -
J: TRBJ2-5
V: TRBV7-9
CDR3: CASSYGRQETQYF
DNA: TGTGCCAGCAGCTATGGCAGACAAGAGACCCAGTACTTC

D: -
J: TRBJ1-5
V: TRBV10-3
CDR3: CAISGSQGNQPQHF
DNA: TGTGCCATCAGCGGCAGCCAGGGCAATCAGCCCCAGCATTTT

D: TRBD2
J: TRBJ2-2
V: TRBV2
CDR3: CASSYNVKTSGGNTGELFF
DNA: TGTGCCAGCAGTTATAACGTGAAGACTAGCGGGGGGAACACCGGGGAGCTGTTTTTT

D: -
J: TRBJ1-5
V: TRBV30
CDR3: CAWSQERQPQHF
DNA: TGTGCCTGGAGTCAGGAACGTCAGCCCCAGCATTTT

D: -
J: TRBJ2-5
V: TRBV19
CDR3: CASSNWDTEIQETQYF
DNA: TGTGCCAGTAGTAACTGGGACACCGAAATCCAAGAGACCCAGTACTTC

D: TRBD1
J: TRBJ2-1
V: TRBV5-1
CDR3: CASSGAGTGVANEQFF
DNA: TGCGCCAGCAGCGGTGCCGGGACAGGTGTAGCGAATGAGCAGTTCTTC

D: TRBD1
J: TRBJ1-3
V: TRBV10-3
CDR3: CAIRGAGTGDQNTIYF
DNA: TGTGCCATCAGGGGCGCCGGGACAGGGGACCAAAACACCATATATTTT

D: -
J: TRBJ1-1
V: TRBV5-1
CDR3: CASQGGNTEAFF
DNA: TGCGCCAGTCAAGGGGGGAACACTGAAGCTTTCTTT

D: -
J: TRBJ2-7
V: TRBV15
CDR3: CATSRDSNYEQYF
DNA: TGTGCCACCAGCAGGGACAGCAACTACGAGCAGTACTTC

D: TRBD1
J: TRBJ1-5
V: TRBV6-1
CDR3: CASVPQGGKQPQHF
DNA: TGTGCCAGCGTACCCCAAGGGGGCAAACAGCCCCAGCATTTT

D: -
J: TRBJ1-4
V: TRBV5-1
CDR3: CASSLGPPRVTNEKLFF
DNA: TGCGCCAGCAGCTTGGGACCGCCGAGGGTGACTAATGAAAAACTGTTTTTT

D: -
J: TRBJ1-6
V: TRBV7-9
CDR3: CASSQKTVLDSPLHF
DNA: TGTGCCAGCAGCCAAAAGACAGTGCTAGATTCACCCCTCCACTTT

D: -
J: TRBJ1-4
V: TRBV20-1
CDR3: CSAQNEKLFF
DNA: TGCAGTGCTCAGAATGAAAAACTGTTTTTT

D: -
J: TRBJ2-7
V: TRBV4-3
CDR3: CASSPAAFRSYEQYF
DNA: TGCGCCAGCAGCCCCGCGGCCTTTAGGTCCTACGAGCAGTACTTC

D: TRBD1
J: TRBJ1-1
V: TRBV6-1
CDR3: CASSDTRGQLNTEAFF
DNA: TGTGCCAGCAGTGATACGCGGGGACAGCTGAACACTGAAGCTTTCTTT

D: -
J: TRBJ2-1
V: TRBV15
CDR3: CATRIAAEQFF
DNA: TGTGCCACCAGGATTGCGGCCGAGCAGTTCTTC

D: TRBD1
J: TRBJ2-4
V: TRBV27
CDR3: CASSRTGLAKNIQYF
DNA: TGTGCCAGCAGCAGGACAGGATTAGCCAAAAACATTCAGTACTTC

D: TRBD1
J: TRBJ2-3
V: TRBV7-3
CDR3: CASSWTGITDTQYF
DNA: TGTGCCAGCAGCTGGACAGGGATCACAGATACGCAGTATTTT

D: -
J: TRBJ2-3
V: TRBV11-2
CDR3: CASSGRTVLTDTQYF
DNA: TGTGCCAGCAGCGGTCGGACAGTACTCACAGATACGCAGTATTTT

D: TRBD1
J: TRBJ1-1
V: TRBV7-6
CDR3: CASSPPGTGKDRRASEAFF
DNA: TGTGCCAGCAGCCCCCCCGGGACAGGGAAAGATCGAAGGGCTTCTGAAGCTTTCTTT

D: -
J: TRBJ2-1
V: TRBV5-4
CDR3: CASTAGGNNEQFF
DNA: TGTGCCAGCACGGCCGGGGGTAACAATGAGCAGTTCTTC

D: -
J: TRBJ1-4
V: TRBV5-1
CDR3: CASSLERASNEKLFF
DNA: TGCGCCAGCAGCTTGGAGCGTGCCTCTAATGAAAAACTGTTTTTT

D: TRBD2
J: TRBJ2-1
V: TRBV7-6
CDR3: CASSHSGGADEQFF
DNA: TGTGCCAGCAGCCATAGCGGGGGGGCCGATGAGCAGTTCTTC

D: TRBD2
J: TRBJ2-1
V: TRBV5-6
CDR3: CASASFSGGSYNEQFF
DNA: TGTGCCAGCGCCTCTTTTAGCGGGGGGTCCTACAATGAGCAGTTCTTC

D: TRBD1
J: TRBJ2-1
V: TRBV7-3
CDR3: CASSRQGGEQFF
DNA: TGTGCCAGCAGCCGACAGGGGGGTGAGCAGTTCTTC

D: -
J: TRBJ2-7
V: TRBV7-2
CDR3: CASSSSVGGAVPYEQYF
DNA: TGTGCCAGCAGCTCCTCTGTCGGCGGGGCTGTCCCCTACGAGCAGTACTTC

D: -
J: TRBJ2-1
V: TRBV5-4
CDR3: CASSPRTVTEQFF
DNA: TGTGCCAGCAGCCCGAGGACAGTTACTGAGCAGTTCTTC

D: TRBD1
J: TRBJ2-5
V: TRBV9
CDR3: CASSGGGLRETQYF
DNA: TGTGCCAGCAGCGGAGGGGGCCTCCGGGAGACCCAGTACTTC

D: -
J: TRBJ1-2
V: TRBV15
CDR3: CATSEEATGAYGYTF
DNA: TGTGCCACCAGCGAAGAAGCGACAGGAGCCTATGGCTACACCTTC

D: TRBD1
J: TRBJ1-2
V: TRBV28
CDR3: CASSFRGRYGYTF
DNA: TGTGCCAGCAGTTTTAGGGGGCGCTATGGCTACACCTTC

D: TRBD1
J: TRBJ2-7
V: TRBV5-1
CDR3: CASSLSGTGVTEQYF
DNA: TGCGCCAGCAGCCTGTCCGGGACAGGGGTGACCGAGCAGTACTTC

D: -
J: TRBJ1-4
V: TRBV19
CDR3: CASRLAGGGNEKLFF
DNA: TGTGCCAGTAGGCTAGCCGGGGGAGGAAATGAAAAACTGTTTTTT

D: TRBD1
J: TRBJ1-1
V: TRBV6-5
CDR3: CASSYNPGTGDRAFF
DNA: TGTGCCAGCAGTTACAATCCCGGGACAGGGGATCGGGCTTTCTTT